The 5 T cell receptor beta chains presented below share a single source sample, sequenced in a study of blood T cell repertoires in COVID-19. Here immunoSEQ multiplex PCR was the method, and the copy in TCRdb shows in-frame clones only, minus some. The sample has 210,000 or so clones, roughly nine tenths seen once. Sequenced input: peripheral blood. These receptors were obtained from a man in his thirties or forties with acute or convalescent COVID-19.

J is TRBJ2-7 and V is TRBV3-1 (or the pseudogene TRBV3-2); weak D call: TRBD2 (7 bases). Between the trimmed V and J ends, which lost 4 bases and 3 bases, there was a span of 10 bases. CDR3 length equals 13 residues. CDR1 LGHDT and CDR2 YNNKEL come from the germline V gene (reference sequence). In DNA form, the CDR3 reads TGTGCCAGCAGCCGGGGAGGGGGCTACGAGCAGTACTTC. Its translation is CASSRGGGYEQYF.

This rearrangement joins TRBV15 to TRBJ2-7; TRBD1 aligns across 11 bases. Germline CDR1 and CDR2: LNHNV and YYDKDF (reference sequence). CDR3 length equals 15 residues. With 9 bases clipped from V and 6 bases from J, the junction kept 13 bases outside the gene matches. The CDR3 sequence is CATSPSWTGGSEQYF. The DNA of the CDR3 is TGTGCCACGTCCCCATCTTGGACAGGGGGCTCCGAGCAGTACTTC.

This clone was seen only once. The gene calls are TRBV28 and TRBJ1-5; TRBD1 matches at 10 bases. This CDR3 has 15 residues. Germline CDR1 and CDR2: MDHEN and SYDVKM. Unmatched junction bases numbered 3, after V lost 4 bases and J lost 3 bases. CDR3 nucleotides: TGTGCCAGCAGTTGGGACAGGGGACCCAATCAGCCCCAGCATTTT. This codes for CASSWDRGPNQPQHF.

The J gene is TRBJ2-6, the V gene TRBV30, with D unresolved. V lost 4 bases and J lost 0, with 4 bases in between. This CDR3 region has 13 residues. The V gene's germline CDR1 is GTSNPN and CDR2 SVGIG (reference sequence). CDR3 bases: TGTGCCTGGACGGGCTCTGGGGCCAACGTCCTGACTTTC. Its protein product is CAWTGSGANVLTF.

This chain links TRBV4-2 with TRBJ2-1; 9 bases align to TRBD2. The CDR3 has 16 residues. Losses at the gene ends were 2 bases for V and 9 bases for J; bases not matched to a gene: 11. CDR1 and CDR2 from the germline V gene are LGHNA and YNFKEQ. In DNA, the CDR3 is TGTGCCAGCAGCCAACAGACTAGCGGAGTACAGGGTGAGCAGTTCTTC. The encoded protein is CASSQQTSGVQGEQFF.